The next 10 T cell receptor beta chains were all read from a single sample in a study of blood T cell repertoires in COVID-19. Repertoires were generated with immunoSEQ multiplex PCR, while TCRdb's copy carries only in-frame clones and drops some. Found here are 12,000 to 15,000 clones, about 87% of them singletons; the top ten hold around 33%. Sequenced material: peripheral blood. Source of these receptors: a human donor in a cohort sampled during active COVID-19.

The rearrangement uses TRBV5-6 and TRBJ1-4; 7 positions agree with TRBD1. From germline, CDR1 is SGHDT and CDR2 YYEEEE. The CDR3 extends over 13 amino acids. Germline trimming cut 4 bases from V and 5 bases from J; bases unmatched to any gene: 2. This chain's CDR3 is CASSGTDNEKLFF. The CDR3 DNA sequence: TGTGCCAGCAGCGGGACAGACAATGAAAAACTGTTTTTT.

The chain recombines TRBV7-9 with TRBJ1-2; D gene unclear. Trimming took off 0 bases at V and 8 bases at J, with 7 bases between the two ends. The CDR3 covers 12 residues. The germline gives CDR1 SEHNR, CDR2 FQNEAQ (reference sequence). CDR3 in amino acids: CASSLAGSGYTF. Written as DNA, the CDR3 is TGTGCCAGCAGCTTAGCGGGGAGCGGCTACACCTTC.

The J gene is TRBJ2-5, the V gene TRBV4-2; 9 nucleotides align to TRBD2. Germline V gene data show CDR1 as LGHNA and CDR2 as YNFKEQ. The V and J ends lost 4 bases and 1 base, in that order; junction bases with no gene match: 10. The CDR3 contains 17 residues. CDR3 coding DNA: TGTGCCAGCAGCCTCGAAACCCAGCGGGGGGTCCAAGAGACCCAGTACTTC. Its protein product is CASSLETQRGVQETQYF.

The V gene is TRBV5-8, the J gene TRBJ1-5; 8 bases are a match to TRBD1. The CDR3 runs to 13 residues. Per the germline V gene, CDR1 is SGHTS and CDR2 is YDEGEE. V lost 3 bases to trimming and J lost 9 bases; unmatched junction nucleotides: 5. The CDR3: CASSWDRQGPQHF. CDR3 DNA sequence: TGTGCCAGCAGCTGGGACAGGCAAGGGCCCCAGCATTTT.

This clone was seen just once. The chain is built from TRBV9 and TRBJ1-1; maybe TRBD1 (6 bases). This CDR3 region has 15 residues. Between the trimmed V and J ends, which lost 4 bases and 10 bases, there was a span of 23 bases. CDR1 and CDR2 from the germline V gene are SGDLS and YYNGEE. CDR3 loop: CASSPQGGRVAGAFF. The CDR3 nucleotides are TGTGCCAGCAGCCCCCAAGGGGGAAGGGTGGCAGGAGCTTTCTTT. The variable domain in full, completed from reference TRBV9 and TRBJ1-1, reads DSGVTQTPKHLITATGQRVTLRCSPRSGDLSVYWYQQSLDQGLQFLIQYYNGEERAKGNILERFSAQQFPDLHSELNLSSLELGDSALYFCASSPQGGRVAGAFFGQGTRLTVV.

The CDR3 DNA sequence: TGTGCCAGCAGCTCGGGGACAGTCAATTCACCCCTCCACTTT. Its translation: CASSSGTVNSPLHF. This chain joins TRBV9 and TRBJ1-6; 7 bases map to TRBD1. The germline V gene has CDR1 SGDLS and CDR2 YYNGEE. CDR3 size: 14 residues. V shed 4 bases and J 7 bases; nucleotides not matched to a gene: 5. The full variable domain, in which reference TRBV9 and TRBJ1-6 provide the parts outside the CDR3, is DSGVTQTPKHLITATGQRVTLRCSPRSGDLSVYWYQQSLDQGLQFLIQYYNGEERAKGNILERFSAQQFPDLHSELNLSSLELGDSALYFCASSSGTVNSPLHFGNGTRLTVT.

The rearrangement joins TRBV6-2 or TRBV6-3 to TRBJ1-6; 9 nucleotides match TRBD1. Trimming took 2 bases from V and 12 from J; bases not matched to a gene: 11. The CDR3 is made up of 16 amino acids. The V gene's germline CDR1 is MNHEY and CDR2 SVGEGT. Here the CDR3 DNA reads TGTGCCAGCAGTTACCCATCACAGGGGGCGGGTTTACCCCTCCACTTT. Amino acids: CASSYPSQGAGLPLHF.

This clone showed up just once. The J gene is TRBJ2-2, the V gene TRBV6-2 or TRBV6-3, with 8 nucleotides matching TRBD1. The CDR3 is 15 amino acids. V was pared by 5 bases and J by 3 bases, with 5 bases of the junction left unmatched. Looked up from germline, CDR1 is MNHEY and CDR2 is SVGEGT. CDR3 sequence: CASSPRGRDTGELFF. DNA of the CDR3: TGTGCCAGCAGTCCCAGGGGGCGCGACACCGGGGAGCTGTTTTTT.

This chain connects TRBV5-5 to TRBJ2-7, with 8 nucleotides matching TRBD1. J lost 3 bases, V lost 2 bases, and 4 bases had no gene match. The CDR3 sequence is 14 residues long. Germline values: CDR1 SGHKS, CDR2 YYEKEE (reference sequence). The CDR3 nucleotides are TGTGCCAGCAGCTTCAGGACAGGGTTCTACGAGCAGTACTTC. As protein: CASSFRTGFYEQYF.

This clone has a single count. This chain uses TRBV11-2 with TRBJ1-1, with TRBD1 matching over 8 bases. Germline V gives CDR1 SGHAT, CDR2 FQNNGV. The CDR3 has 16 amino acids. V was pared by 6 bases and J by 5 bases, with 14 bases of the junction left unmatched. The CDR3 reads CASRGQAFGTGTEAFF. CDR3 nucleotides: TGTGCCAGCAGGGGACAGGCCTTCGGTACGGGAACTGAAGCTTTCTTT.